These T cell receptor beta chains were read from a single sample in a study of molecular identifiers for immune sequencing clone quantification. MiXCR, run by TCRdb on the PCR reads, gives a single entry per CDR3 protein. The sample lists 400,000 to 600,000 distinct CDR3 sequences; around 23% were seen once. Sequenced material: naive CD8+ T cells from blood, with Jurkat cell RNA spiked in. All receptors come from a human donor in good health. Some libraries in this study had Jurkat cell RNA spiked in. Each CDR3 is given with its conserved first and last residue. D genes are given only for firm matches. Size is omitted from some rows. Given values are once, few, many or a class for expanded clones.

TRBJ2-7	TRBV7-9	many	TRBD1	CASSTWDSSYEQYF	TGTGCCAGCAGCACATGGGACAGCTCCTACGAGCAGTACTTC
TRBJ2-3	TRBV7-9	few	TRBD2	CASSLGGLAGVSQYF	TGTGCCAGCAGCTTAGGCGGACTAGCGGGGGTATCGCAGTATTTT
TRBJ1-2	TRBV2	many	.	CASSEVQANYGYTF	TGTGCCAGCAGTGAGGTGCAGGCGAATTATGGCTACACCTTC
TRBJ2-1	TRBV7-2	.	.	CASSPSPEQFF	TGTGCCAGCAGCCCCTCGCCCGAGCAGTTCTTC
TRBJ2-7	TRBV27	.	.	CASSLAGVNYEQYF	TGTGCCAGCAGTTTAGCAGGGGTCAACTACGAGCAGTACTTC
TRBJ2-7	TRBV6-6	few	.	CASSSTDFSSSYEQYF	TGTGCCAGCAGTTCCACGGACTTCTCGAGCTCCTACGAGCAGTACTTC
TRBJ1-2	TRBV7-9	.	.	CASSLSDYGYTF	TGTGCCAGCAGCTTATCAGACTATGGCTACACCTTC
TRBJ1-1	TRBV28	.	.	CASTGGHYMNTEAFF	TGTGCCAGCACAGGCGGACATTACATGAACACTGAAGCTTTCTTT
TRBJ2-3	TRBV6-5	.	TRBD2	CASSYRTSGNTDTQYF	TGTGCCAGCAGTTACAGGACTAGCGGGAACACAGATACGCAGTATTTT
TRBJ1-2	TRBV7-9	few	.	CASSGGGDPYGYTF	TGTGCCAGCAGCGGGGGTGGAGATCCCTATGGCTACACCTTC
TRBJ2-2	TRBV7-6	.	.	CASSSPSETGVINTGELFF	TGTGCCAGCAGCTCCCCTAGCGAAACAGGGGTAATTAACACCGGGGAGCTGTTTTTT
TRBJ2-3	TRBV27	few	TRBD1	CASRPGQGAADTQYF	TGTGCCAGCAGACCGGGACAGGGGGCTGCAGATACGCAGTATTTT
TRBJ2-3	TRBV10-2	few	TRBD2	CASSETGGGAADTQYF	TGCGCCAGCAGTGAGACGGGCGGGGGGGCCGCAGATACGCAGTATTTT
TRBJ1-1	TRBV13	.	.	CASSGKGENTEAFF	TGTGCCAGCAGCGGCAAAGGGGAGAACACTGAAGCTTTCTTT
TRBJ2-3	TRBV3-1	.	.	CAGSQEGGAVGDTQYF	TGTGCCGGCAGCCAAGAGGGGGGGGCCGTCGGAGATACGCAGTATTTT
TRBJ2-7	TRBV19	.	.	CASSVGGYSYEQYF	TGTGCCAGTAGTGTCGGAGGTTACTCCTACGAGCAGTACTTC
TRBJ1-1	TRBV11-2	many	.	CASSLIGMATEAFF	TGTGCCAGCAGCTTAATTGGAATGGCCACTGAAGCTTTCTTT
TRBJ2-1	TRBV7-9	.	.	CASSSLEGFNEQFF	TGTGCCAGCAGCTCGCTGGAAGGATTCAATGAGCAGTTCTTC
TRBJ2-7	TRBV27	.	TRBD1	CASSLVTGGTYEQYF	TGTGCCAGCAGTTTAGTGACAGGGGGCACCTACGAGCAGTACTTC
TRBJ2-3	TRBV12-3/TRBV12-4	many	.	CASSFGGGTTDTQYF	TGTGCCAGCAGTTTTGGAGGGGGGACCACAGATACGCAGTATTTT
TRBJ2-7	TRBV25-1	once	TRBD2	CASSEAASGHYEQYF	TGTGCCAGCAGTGAGGCGGCTAGCGGGCACTACGAGCAGTACTTC
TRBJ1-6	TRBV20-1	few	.	CSALPFKGSSYNSPLHF	TGCAGTGCTTTACCTTTTAAAGGGAGCTCCTATAATTCACCCCTCCACTTT
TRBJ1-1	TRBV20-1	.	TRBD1	CSARGDSFPTFGTEAFF	TGCAGTGCTAGAGGGGACAGTTTCCCAACCTTCGGGACTGAAGCTTTCTTT
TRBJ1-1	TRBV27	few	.	CASSLNTYNTEAFF	TGTGCCAGCAGTTTAAATACATACAACACTGAAGCTTTCTTT
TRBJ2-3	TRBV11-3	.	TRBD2	CASSSRTSGRRAAPPYF	TGTGCCAGCAGTTCCCGGACTAGCGGGCGGCGCGCCGCTCCGCCGTATTTT
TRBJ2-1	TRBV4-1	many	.	CASSQDWSLDVYNEQFF	TGCGCCAGCAGCCAAGACTGGTCGTTGGACGTATACAATGAGCAGTTCTTC
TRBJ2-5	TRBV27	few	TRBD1	CASSPGTGVLETQYF	TGTGCCAGCAGCCCCGGGACAGGGGTTCTCGAGACCCAGTACTTC
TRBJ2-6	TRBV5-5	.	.	CASSLLALRLPTRSGANVLTF	TGTGCCAGCAGCCTACTTGCGTTGCGCCTTCCCACGAGGTCCGGGGCCAACGTCCTGACTTTC
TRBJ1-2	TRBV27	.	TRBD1	CASSLAGGNYGYTF	TGTGCCAGCAGTTTGGCAGGGGGTAACTATGGCTACACCTTC
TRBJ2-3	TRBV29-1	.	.	CSARTGPADTQYF	TGCAGCGCTCGGACGGGACCGGCAGATACGCAGTATTTT
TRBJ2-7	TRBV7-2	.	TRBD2	CASSLDPGGEQYF	TGTGCCAGCAGCTTAGACCCGGGGGGCGAGCAGTACTTC
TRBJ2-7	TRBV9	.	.	CASSPGPSDYEQYF	TGTGCCAGCAGCCCGGGTCCTAGCGACTACGAGCAGTACTTC
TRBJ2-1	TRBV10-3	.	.	CAISGVANNEQFF	TGTGCCATCAGTGGAGTAGCCAACAATGAGCAGTTCTTC
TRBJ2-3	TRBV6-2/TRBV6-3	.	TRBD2	CASTQGLAGVSTDTQYF	TGTGCCAGCACCCAGGGACTAGCGGGGGTAAGCACAGATACGCAGTATTTT
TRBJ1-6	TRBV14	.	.	CASSQGEGGSPLHF	TGTGCCAGCAGCCAAGGAGAAGGGGGATCACCCCTCCACTTT
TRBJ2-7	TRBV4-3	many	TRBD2	CASSQGLAGPEQYF	TGCGCCAGCAGCCAAGGGCTAGCGGGACCCGAGCAGTACTTC
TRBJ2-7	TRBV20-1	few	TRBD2	CSAITRLAGAYEQYF	TGCAGTGCCATAACTCGACTAGCGGGAGCCTACGAGCAGTACTTC
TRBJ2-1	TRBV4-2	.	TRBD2	CASSLTYLAGEDEQFF	TGTGCCAGCAGCCTTACCTACTTAGCGGGAGAGGATGAGCAGTTCTTC
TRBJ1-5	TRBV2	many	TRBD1	CASKSGGGGRQPQHF	TGTGCCAGCAAGTCAGGGGGCGGAGGACGTCAGCCCCAGCATTTT
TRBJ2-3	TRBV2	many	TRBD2	CASMTSGASSDTDTQYF	TGTGCCAGCATGACTAGCGGGGCCTCCTCCGACACAGATACGCAGTATTTT
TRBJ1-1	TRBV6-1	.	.	CASIEYFF	TGTGCCAGCATAGAGTACTTCTTT
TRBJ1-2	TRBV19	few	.	CASTLGLFYGYTF	TGTGCCAGTACCTTAGGACTGTTCTATGGCTACACCTTC
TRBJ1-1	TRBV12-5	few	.	CASGLGGEVGQREAFF	TGTGCTAGTGGTTTAGGGGGGGAGGTCGGGCAGCGGGAAGCTTTCTTT
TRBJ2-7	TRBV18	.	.	CAHSPNQVEYEQYF	TGTGCCCACTCACCAAACCAGGTGGAGTACGAGCAGTACTTC
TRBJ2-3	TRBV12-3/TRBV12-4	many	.	CASSLAHRVSSTDTQYF	TGTGCCAGCAGTTTAGCGCACCGGGTGTCTAGCACAGATACGCAGTATTTT
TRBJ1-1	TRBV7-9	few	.	CASSLSSSNTEAFF	TGTGCCAGCAGCTTAAGTTCCTCGAACACTGAAGCTTTCTTT
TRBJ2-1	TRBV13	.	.	CASNKGDNEQFF	TGTGCCAGCAACAAGGGAGATAATGAGCAGTTCTTC
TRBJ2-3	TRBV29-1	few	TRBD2	CSHGGADTQYF	TGCAGCCATGGGGGGGCAGATACGCAGTATTTT
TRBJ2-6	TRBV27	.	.	CASTRVLPSGANVLTF	TGTGCCAGCACCCGGGTCCTTCCCTCTGGGGCCAACGTCCTGACTTTC
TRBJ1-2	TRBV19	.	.	CASSIEVSNYGYTF	TGTGCCAGTAGTATAGAAGTCTCTAACTATGGCTACACCTTC
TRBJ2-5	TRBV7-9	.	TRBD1	CASSLAFGSEQGETQYF	TGTGCCAGCAGCTTAGCGTTCGGTTCCGAACAGGGGGAGACCCAGTACTTC
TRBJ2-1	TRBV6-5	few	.	CASSYMGPRDEQFF	TGTGCCAGCAGTTACATGGGGCCGCGGGATGAGCAGTTCTTC
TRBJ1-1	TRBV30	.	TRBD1	CARGTGGFTEAFF	TGTGCCCGGGGGACAGGGGGTTTCACTGAAGCTTTCTTT
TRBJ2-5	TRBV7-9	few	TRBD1	CASSFPQDRVFRETQYF	TGTGCCAGCAGCTTCCCCCAGGACAGGGTGTTCAGGGAGACCCAGTACTTC
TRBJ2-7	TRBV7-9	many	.	CASSGTLRYEQYF	TGTGCCAGCAGCGGCACGTTGCGGTACGAGCAGTACTTC